Presented here are 26 T cell receptor beta chains from one specimen sequenced in a study of blood T cell repertoires in COVID-19. Profiling relied on immunoSEQ multiplex PCR, and the TCRdb table lists in-frame clones only, not all of them. Of roughly 360,000 clones listed, roughly 86% are singletons. Material: peripheral blood. These receptors were collected from a human donor with acute or convalescent COVID-19. The donor label of this sample is uncertain.

The chain carries TRBV13 and TRBJ1-2; D is ambiguous. Looked up from germline, CDR1 is PRHDT and CDR2 is FYEKMQ (reference sequence). The CDR3 contains 14 residues. The V gene lost 5 bases and the J gene lost 8 bases, with 18 bases spanning the gap. The CDR3 nucleotides are TGTGCCAGCAGCGGACCTTCCCTGGGAGGCGGCTACACCTTC. Protein product: CASSGPSLGGGYTF.

This clone was seen just once. V is TRBV7-2 and J is TRBJ1-2, with D uncertain. In germline, CDR1 is SGHTA, CDR2 FQGNSA. CDR3 size: 14 residues. V was shortened by 1 base and J by 4 bases, with 10 bases between the two germline ends. The CDR3 DNA is TGTGCCAGCAGCTTAGACAGACACCTCTATGGCTACACCTTC. Translation: CASSLDRHLYGYTF.

The chain couples TRBV30 to TRBJ1-3; TRBD1 might be the D (5 bases). CDR1 and CDR2 (germline): GTSNPN, SVGIG (reference sequence). V was shortened by 3 bases and J by 1 base, with 19 bases between the two germline ends. The CDR3 runs to 17 residues. The CDR3 protein is CAWRGEGRQYSGNTIYF. The CDR3 DNA sequence: TGTGCCTGGAGGGGGGAGGGCAGACAATATTCTGGAAACACCATATATTTT.

This chain connects TRBV18 to TRBJ2-1; 11 nucleotides match TRBD2. The CDR3 totals 15 residues. Per germline, CDR1 KGHSH and CDR2 LQKENI. V gave up 3 bases and J gave up 5 bases; unmatched junction bases: 3. The CDR3 nucleotides are TGTGCCAGCTCACCCTTAGCGGGGGGGGACAATGAGCAGTTCTTC. It translates to CASSPLAGGDNEQFF. Combining the CDR3 with reference TRBV18 and TRBJ2-1 gives the whole variable domain NAGVMQNPRHLVRRRGQEARLRCSPMKGHSHVYWYRQLPEEGLKFMVYLQKENIIDESGMPKERFSAEFPKEGPSILRIQQVVRGDSAAYFCASSPLAGGDNEQFFGPGTRLTVL.

The chain is built from TRBV6-5 and TRBJ1-1; the D gene is possibly TRBD1 (6 bases). The germline V gene has CDR1 MNHEY and CDR2 SVGAGI. Deletions cut 10 bases from V and 6 bases from J, with 21 bases between. The CDR3 runs 14 residues. CDR3 residues: CAIRWGLRDSEAFF. The CDR3 DNA reads as TGTGCCATTCGATGGGGGCTCCGGGATTCTGAAGCTTTCTTT.

This clone was detected many times. Distinct nucleotide sequences in the sample also encode this CDR3. The chain joins TRBV6-6 to TRBJ2-7, with D possibly matching TRBD1 (6 bases). The CDR3 has 12 residues. The germline CDR1 and CDR2 sequences are MNHNY and SVGAGI (reference sequence). V lost 4 bases, J lost 4 bases, and 8 bases lay in between. CDR3 in DNA: TGTGCCAGCAGTTTGCAGGGGTACGAGCAGTACTTC. Protein sequence: CASSLQGYEQYF.

V is TRBV18 and J is TRBJ2-2; tentative D call: TRBD1 (6 bases). This CDR3 is 15 amino acids long. The germline gives CDR1 KGHSH, CDR2 LQKENI. Trimming shortened V by 3 bases and J by 5 bases, and 13 bases separated the two germline ends. CDR3 nucleotides: TGTGCCAGCTCACCTTTTCAGGGGCTAACCGGGGAGCTGTTTTTT. Its protein is CASSPFQGLTGELFF.

DNA for the CDR3: TGCGCCAGCAGCACAGCGGTATCCACAGATACGCAGTATTTT. It is translated as CASSTAVSTDTQYF. The chain links TRBV5-1 to TRBJ2-3; tentatively, D is TRBD2 (5 bases). The germline V gene has CDR1 SGHRS and CDR2 YFSETQ. The CDR3 totals 14 residues. Deletions cut 4 bases from V and 2 bases from J, with 11 bases between.

The rearrangement uses TRBV18 and TRBJ2-2; a weak D match, TRBD1 (6 bases). Trimming stripped 3 bases from V and 3 bases from J, with 14 bases between. This CDR3 is 16 amino acids long. Germline V gene data show CDR1 as KGHSH and CDR2 as LQKENI. The CDR3 sequence: CASSPRVQGDTGELFF. CDR3 DNA sequence: TGTGCCAGCTCACCGCGCGTACAGGGAGACACCGGGGAGCTGTTTTTT.

The V gene is TRBV2, the J gene TRBJ1-2, with a tentative D call TRBD1 (5 bases). The CDR3 is 18 residues long. Germline V gene sequence: CDR1 SNHLY, CDR2 FYNNEI. The ends were cut back, 6 bases at V and 8 bases at J, with 31 bases in the middle. The CDR3 region has the DNA TGTGCCAGCAGAGATGGGCCATCCGTGGGCAGGGCGCCTAGAGGCTACACCTTC. Translation: CASRDGPSVGRAPRGYTF.

This sequence joins TRBV25-1 and TRBJ2-7, with a weak D call TRBD1 (5 bases). V lost 3 bases, J lost 0 bases, and 18 bases lay in between. Germline V gives CDR1 MGHDK, CDR2 SYGVNS. The CDR3 is 17 amino acids. CDR3 protein: CASSDEGRGTFSYEQYF. In nucleotides, the CDR3 is TGTGCCAGCAGTGATGAAGGTAGGGGTACCTTCTCCTACGAGCAGTACTTC.

CDR3 region: CASSKGVNSNQPQHF. The CDR3 nucleotides are TGTGCCAGCAGCAAGGGAGTTAATAGCAATCAGCCCCAGCATTTT. The chain carries TRBV7-8 and TRBJ1-5; no definite D call. V shed 5 bases and J shed 0 bases, with 11 bases lying between them. Germline CDR1 and CDR2: SGHVS and FQNEAQ. The length of the CDR3 is 15 residues. Full variable domain (outside the CDR3, taken from reference TRBV7-8 and TRBJ1-5): GAGVSQSPRYKVAKRGQDVALRCDPISGHVSLFWYQQALGQGPEFLTYFQNEAQLDKSGLPSDRFFAERPEGSVSTLKIQRTQQEDSAVYLCASSKGVNSNQPQHFGDGTRLSIL.

The genes are TRBV6-5 and TRBJ1-5, with D unclear. Trimming left V 0 bases short and J 3 bases short, with 6 bases between. This CDR3 spans 14 amino acids. Per germline, CDR1 MNHEY and CDR2 SVGAGI. CDR3 amino acids: CASSYSQSNQPQHF. In DNA, the CDR3 is TGTGCCAGCAGTTACTCCCAGTCCAATCAGCCCCAGCATTTT.

The chain uses TRBV5-6 and TRBJ1-2; weak D call: TRBD1 (6 bases). This CDR3 comprises 14 residues. Trimming took 6 bases from V and 8 from J, leaving 20 bases between them. Germline V lookup: CDR1 SGHDT, CDR2 YYEEEE. CDR3 bases: TGTGCCAGCACCTCGGGCGAGGGGGTATTCGGCTACACCTTC. This sequence encodes CASTSGEGVFGYTF.

This chain uses TRBV10-1 with TRBJ2-2; TRBD2 is a possible D gene (6 bases). The CDR3 is 15 amino acids. Trimming shortened V by 6 bases and J by 4 bases, and 15 bases separated the two germline ends. Germline CDR1 WNHNN, CDR2 SYGVQD (reference sequence). This chain's CDR3 is CASSRDSVGTGELFF. In DNA form, the CDR3 reads TGCGCCAGCAGCCGGGACTCGGTGGGCACCGGGGAGCTGTTTTTT.

J is TRBJ1-5 and V is TRBV2, with D tentatively TRBD1 (5 bases). Trimming stripped 7 bases from V and 2 bases from J, with 15 bases between. CDR1 is SNHLY and CDR2 is FYNNEI in the germline V gene. This CDR3 contains 15 residues. The CDR3 bases are TGTGCCAGCACACAGGATTCCCTGGGCAATCAGCCCCAGCATTTT. The encoded protein is CASTQDSLGNQPQHF.

This clone was detected only a few times. The V gene is TRBV28, the J gene TRBJ1-2; 9 bases line up with TRBD1. Trimming cost V 9 bases and J 8 bases; bases outside gene matches: 16. Germline-derived CDR1 and CDR2 are MDHEN and SYDVKM. This CDR3 spans 15 amino acids. The DNA for the CDR3 is TGTGCCAGTAAAACAGGGGGCCACGAGACTCGCGGCTACACCTTC. Its protein is CASKTGGHETRGYTF.

The chain employs TRBV18 and TRBJ1-1; D might be TRBD1 (6 bases). The germline V gene has CDR1 KGHSH and CDR2 LQKENI. The CDR3 has 11 residues. Trimming cost V 8 bases and J 8 bases, with 12 bases left between them. The CDR3 sequence is CASQVDREAFF. The DNA for the CDR3 is TGTGCCAGCCAGGTCGACAGGGAAGCTTTCTTT.

The chain has TRBV12-3 or TRBV12-4 and TRBJ2-1; TRBD2 might be the D (5 bases). V was cut by 2 bases and J by 9 bases, with 8 bases left in between. The CDR3 has 12 amino acids. This CDR3 reads CASSLLASEQFF. In DNA form, the CDR3 reads TGTGCCAGCAGTTTACTAGCCAGTGAGCAGTTCTTC.

The chain joins TRBV6-5 to TRBJ1-1; TRBD1 matches at 8 bases. CDR1 and CDR2 (germline): MNHEY, SVGAGI. This CDR3 spans 15 amino acids. V shed 6 bases, J shed 4 bases, and the junction held 10 bases outside the gene matches. The CDR3: CASRDLRTGSTEAFF. Here the CDR3 DNA reads TGTGCCAGCAGGGATTTAAGGACAGGGTCCACTGAAGCTTTCTTT.

The chain recombines TRBV5-1 with TRBJ2-2; a possible D gene is TRBD1 (5 bases). Germline CDR1 SGHRS, CDR2 YFSETQ. V lost 3 bases, J lost 5 bases, and 20 bases lay in between. CDR3 length equals 17 residues. CDR3 sequence (DNA): TGCGCCAGCAGCTGGCAGGTGGACACCGTGTATACCGGGGAGCTGTTTTTT. This codes for CASSWQVDTVYTGELFF.

CDR3 sequence (DNA): TGCGCCAGCAGCATCCTACAGGGTGGGTACACTGAAGCTTTCTTT. As protein: CASSILQGGYTEAFF. This chain joins TRBV5-1 and TRBJ1-1; D is perhaps TRBD1 (6 bases). The CDR3 extends over 15 amino acids. Looked up from germline, CDR1 is SGHRS and CDR2 is YFSETQ. Deletions cut 4 bases from V and 3 bases from J, with 16 bases between.

The chain employs TRBV19 and TRBJ2-2; no clear D. The ends were cut back, 6 bases at V and 4 bases at J, with 12 bases in the middle. Germline CDR1 and CDR2: LNHDA and SQIVND (reference sequence). CDR3 size: 14 residues. The CDR3 DNA reads as TGTGCCAGTAGGCGTGAGGATGTCACCGGGGAGCTGTTTTTT. This codes for CASRREDVTGELFF.

Points on this clone: At one end the junction does not follow the germline gene, possibly because of a read error. The J gene is TRBJ1-1, the V gene TRBV19; maybe TRBD1 (5 bases). This CDR3 spans 14 amino acids. The germline CDR1 and CDR2 sequences are LNHDA and SQIVND (reference sequence). This CDR3 is CASSMWGGNPEAFF. DNA of the CDR3: TGTGCCAGTAGTATGTGGGGGGGGAACCCTGAAGCTTTCTTT. The whole variable domain, filled in from reference TRBV19 and TRBJ1-1, reads DGGITQSPKYLFRKEGQNVTLSCEQNLNHDAMYWYRQDPGQGLRLIYYSQIVNDFQKGDIAEGYSVSREKKESFPLTVTSAQKNPTAFYLCASSMWGGNPEAFFGQGTRLTVV.

This chain joins TRBV5-1 and TRBJ1-2, with D perhaps TRBD1 (5 bases). The CDR3 covers 13 residues. Per the germline V gene, CDR1 is SGHRS and CDR2 is YFSETQ. V lost 0 bases, J lost 6 bases, and 9 bases lay in between. The CDR3 protein is CASSLAVRDGYTF. The CDR3 region has the DNA TGCGCCAGCAGCTTGGCCGTCAGGGATGGCTACACCTTC.

The J gene is TRBJ2-7, the V gene TRBV3-1 (or the pseudogene TRBV3-2), with D possibly TRBD1 on 5 matching bases. V was clipped by 3 bases and J by 0 bases, with 15 bases between them. The germline gives CDR1 LGHDT, CDR2 YNNKEL (reference sequence). This CDR3 contains 16 residues. The CDR3 region is CASSQWGGVSSYEQYF. The CDR3 DNA sequence: TGTGCCAGCAGCCAGTGGGGCGGCGTAAGCTCCTACGAGCAGTACTTC.